The 23 T cell receptor beta chains below were found in one sample sequenced in a study of CD8 T cells in ankylosing spondylitis. Study-level points and caveats: Ankylosing spondylitis blood appeared to be characterized by a TCR beta motif of under ten highly homologous variants.

The antigens these receptors bind are not known. TCRdb reprocessed the 5' RACE reads with MiXCR, giving one entry per CDR3 protein. The sample includes a few hundred thousand distinct CDR3 sequences, 7.5% to 9% of them seen just once. The sequencing input was blood, either unsorted or a sorted T cell fraction (not recorded which). The source is a male donor with ankylosing spondylitis.

This clonotype showed up many times. V usage is TRBV29-1 and J usage is TRBJ1-1; TRBD1 aligns across 7 bases. The trim removed 6 bases at V and 2 bases at J, leaving 6 bases unmatched. The CDR3 totals 13 residues. In germline, CDR1 is SQVTM, CDR2 ANQGSEA. The CDR3: CSVGGQINTEAFF. The CDR3 coding sequence is TGCAGCGTAGGGGGACAGATTAACACTGAAGCTTTCTTT.

This clonotype was seen a handful of times. CDR3 nucleotide sequence: TGCAGCGTTGACCCTAGCACAGATACGCAGTATTTT. The encoded protein is CSVDPSTDTQYF. The V and J genes are TRBV29-1 and TRBJ2-3, with no clear D. V was shortened by 3 bases and J by 0 bases, with 4 bases between the two germline ends. The CDR3 runs 12 residues. Germline V lookup: CDR1 SQVTM, CDR2 ANQGSEA.

This clonotype was recorded a few times. The chain links TRBV7-6 to TRBJ1-1; 8 bases agree with TRBD1. J was trimmed by 9 bases and V by 5 bases; bases with no gene match: 23. Germline assignment: CDR1 SGHVS and CDR2 FNYEAQ. The CDR3 sequence is 18 residues long. CDR3 protein: CASSTQSPGAGGLGKAFF. DNA of the CDR3: TGTGCCAGCAGCACCCAAAGCCCAGGGGCAGGGGGCTTGGGTAAAGCTTTCTTT.

The sample holds a few counts of this clonotype. The rearrangement links TRBV20-1 to TRBJ1-5, with 7 bases that match TRBD1. CDR3 length: 13 amino acids. Germline V gives CDR1 DFQATT, CDR2 SNEGSKA (reference sequence). V lost 6 bases and J lost 5; bases outside the gene matches: 7. The CDR3: CSAGGGSYQPQHF. CDR3 DNA: TGCAGTGCCGGAGGGGGCAGTTATCAGCCCCAGCATTTT.

This clonotype has only a few counts. The chain joins TRBV18 to TRBJ2-1; 7 bases align to TRBD2. V lost 5 bases to trimming and J lost 7 bases; unmatched junction nucleotides: 14. Germline CDR1 and CDR2: KGHSH and LQKENI. This CDR3 has 16 residues. Here the CDR3 reads CASSAVGGMVVNEQFF. The DNA of the CDR3 is TGTGCCAGCTCAGCGGTCGGGGGGATGGTCGTGAATGAGCAGTTCTTC. The entire variable domain, with the rest obtained from reference TRBV18 and TRBJ2-1, is as follows: NAGVMQNPRHLVRRRGQEARLRCSPMKGHSHVYWYRQLPEEGLKFMVYLQKENIIDESGMPKERFSAEFPKEGPSILRIQQVVRGDSAAYFCASSAVGGMVVNEQFFGPGTRLTVL.

This clonotype has at least ten counts. The rearrangement uses TRBV20-1 and TRBJ1-2, with a possible D match to TRBD1 (6 bases). This CDR3 contains 16 residues. V was trimmed by 1 base and J by 0 bases, leaving 15 bases between them. Germline assignment: CDR1 DFQATT and CDR2 SNEGSKA (reference sequence). The CDR3 region is CSARGGPGQTNYGYTF. For the CDR3, the DNA is TGCAGTGCTAGAGGGGGACCGGGACAAACTAACTATGGCTACACCTTC.

The rearrangement links TRBV10-3 to TRBJ1-4; D is unclear. CDR3 length: 15 amino acids. V was shortened by 3 bases and J by 8 bases, with 16 bases between the two germline ends. Germline V gene lookup returns CDR1 ENHRY and CDR2 SYGVKD. The DNA for the CDR3 is TGTGCCATCAGTGATGGTACGCAAGGCGGCGAAAAACTGTTTTTT. Its translation is CAISDGTQGGEKLFF.

This clonotype was counted between two and nine times. V usage is TRBV6-1 and J usage is TRBJ1-2, with 10 bases lining up with TRBD1. Germline V gene lookup returns CDR1 MNHNS and CDR2 SASEGT. V shed 5 bases and J 6 bases; nucleotides not matched to a gene: 3. This CDR3 has 13 residues. The CDR3 spells CASSKGQGHGYTF. The CDR3 DNA reads as TGTGCCAGCAGTAAGGGACAGGGGCATGGCTACACCTTC.

J is TRBJ2-1 and V is TRBV29-1, with 9 positions matching TRBD2. CDR1 and CDR2 from the germline V gene are SQVTM and ANQGSEA. With V trimmed by 4 bases and J by 3 bases, 16 bases remained unmatched. The CDR3 has 18 amino acids. The CDR3 coding sequence is TGCAGCGTTGGCGGGAGCATGGGCGGGAGGGTCCGCTACAATGAGCAGTTCTTC. This encodes CSVGGSMGGRVRYNEQFF.

The chain carries TRBV20-1 and TRBJ2-7; tentative D call: TRBD2 (5 bases). CDR1 is DFQATT, CDR2 SNEGSKA, per germline (reference sequence). V was pared by 3 bases and J by 4 bases, with 13 bases between. CDR3 size: 13 residues. The CDR3 region has the DNA TGCAGTGCTAGCCGGAGGCCTACGTACGAGCAGTACTTC. This codes for CSASRRPTYEQYF.

This clonotype was seen a few times. The chain has TRBV20-1 and TRBJ2-7; D call uncertain. Trimming cost V 2 bases and J 0 bases, with 11 bases left between them. The CDR3 is 14 amino acids. The germline CDR1 and CDR2 sequences are DFQATT and SNEGSKA (reference sequence). CDR3 sequence (DNA): TGCAGTGCTAGAACCAGAAGAAGCTCCTACGAGCAGTACTTC. This gives the protein CSARTRRSSYEQYF.

J is TRBJ2-1 and V is TRBV20-1, with 9 nucleotides matching TRBD2. Trimming at V came to 5 bases and at J to 4 bases, leaving 9 bases not matched to a gene. The length of the CDR3 is 15 residues. Germline V gives CDR1 DFQATT, CDR2 SNEGSKA (reference sequence). The CDR3 is CSADDSSGNYNEQFF. CDR3 bases: TGCAGTGCTGACGATTCTAGCGGGAATTACAATGAGCAGTTCTTC.

This clonotype was seen only a few times. J is TRBJ1-1 and V is TRBV18; D gene unclear. The germline V and J ends were trimmed by 3 bases and 8 bases, with 16 bases remaining between them. CDR3 length: 14 residues. Germline CDR1 is KGHSH and CDR2 is LQKENI. The CDR3 is CASSPLVGEAEAFF. The CDR3, as DNA: TGTGCCAGCTCACCCCTGGTGGGAGAGGCGGAAGCTTTCTTT.

This clonotype was counted ten times or more. The chain recombines TRBV27 with TRBJ1-2; D gene unclear. This CDR3 is built from 12 residues. From germline, CDR1 is MNHEY and CDR2 SMNVEV (reference sequence). V gave up 3 bases and J gave up 4 bases, with 6 bases separating them. The chain's CDR3 is CASSFNGYGYTF. CDR3 nucleotides: TGTGCCAGCAGTTTTAACGGCTATGGCTACACCTTC.

This clonotype was counted a few times. This chain links TRBV19 with TRBJ1-2, with no clear D. V was shortened by 5 bases and J by 6 bases, with 13 bases between the two germline ends. The CDR3 spans 13 residues. Germline V gene sequence: CDR1 LNHDA, CDR2 SQIVND (reference sequence). For the CDR3, the DNA is TGTGCCAGTAGTTTTGGCAGCGAGGATGGCTACACCTTC. This gives the protein CASSFGSEDGYTF.

This clonotype was seen many times. V gene TRBV28 combines with J gene TRBJ2-5; 10 positions agree with TRBD1. From germline, CDR1 is MDHEN and CDR2 SYDVKM. Trimming removed 3 bases from V and 4 bases from J; junction bases left unmatched: 17. The CDR3 runs 19 residues. In DNA form, the CDR3 reads TGTGCCAGCAGTTTTCTCGAGACAGGGGGCGAAGGAGGTCGAGAGACCCAGTACTTC. It translates to CASSFLETGGEGGRETQYF.

This clonotype appeared a few times. The chain recombines TRBV5-1 with TRBJ2-4; 8 bases are a match to TRBD1. With V trimmed by 4 bases and J by 5 bases, 11 bases remained unmatched. The germline gives CDR1 SGHRS, CDR2 YFSETQ. The CDR3 covers 16 residues. The chain's CDR3 is CASSASTGAGENIQYF. The CDR3 DNA reads TGCGCCAGCAGCGCCTCGACAGGGGCCGGCGAAAACATTCAGTACTTC.

In this sample, this clonotype turned up many times. The rearrangement joins TRBV20-1 to TRBJ2-3, with 10 nucleotides matching TRBD2. From germline, CDR1 is DFQATT and CDR2 SNEGSKA (reference sequence). Trimming at V came to 2 bases and at J to 6 bases, leaving 2 bases not matched to a gene. The CDR3 spans 13 residues. The CDR3 is CSARLAGADTQYF. DNA of the CDR3: TGCAGTGCTAGACTAGCGGGGGCTGATACGCAGTATTTT.

The genes are TRBV7-9 and TRBJ2-7, with TRBD2 identical over 7 bases. This CDR3 comprises 14 residues. Germline values: CDR1 SEHNR, CDR2 FQNEAQ (reference sequence). V was pared by 4 bases and J by 7 bases, with 10 bases of the junction left unmatched. The CDR3 loop reads CASSYSGEGREQYF. For the CDR3, the DNA is TGTGCCAGCAGCTACAGTGGGGAGGGGAGGGAGCAGTACTTC.

This clonotype has only a few counts. The germline gene is not matched at one end of the junction; a read error may be the cause. The J gene is TRBJ2-5, the V gene TRBV2, with a tentative D call TRBD1 (5 bases). The length of the CDR3 is 11 residues. The germline gives CDR1 SNHLY, CDR2 FYNNEI. The DNA for the CDR3 is TGTGCCGGCAGGGATTTTGAGACCCAGTACTTC. It yields the protein CAGRDFETQYF. The whole variable domain, remainder taken from reference TRBV2 and TRBJ2-5, is EPEVTQTPSHQVTQMGQEVILRCVPISNHLYFYWYRQILGQKVEFLVSFYNNEISEKSEIFDDQFSVERPDGSNFTLKIRSTKLEDSAMYFCAGRDFETQYFGPGTRLLVL.

Only a few counts were recorded for this clonotype. The chain joins TRBV7-2 to TRBJ2-7; TRBD2 matches at 7 bases. Unmatched junction bases numbered 18, after V lost 5 bases and J lost 5 bases. The CDR3 covers 17 residues. CDR1 is SGHTA and CDR2 is FQGNSA in the germline V gene. This CDR3 is CASSADLLGGRRDEQYF. The DNA of the CDR3 is TGTGCCAGCAGCGCAGATTTATTAGGCGGGAGACGGGACGAGCAGTACTTC.

This clonotype appeared many times. Here the CDR3 reads CASSSGTYTGELFF. The CDR3 DNA is TGTGCCAGCAGTTCTGGCACCTACACCGGGGAGCTGTTTTTT. V is TRBV12-3 or TRBV12-4 and J is TRBJ2-2; no clear D gene. This CDR3 region has 14 residues. V was pared by 4 bases and J by 3 bases, with 9 bases between.

This clonotype was observed a few times. The gene calls are TRBV5-1 and TRBJ2-2; D remains ambiguous. The CDR3 loop spans 15 amino acids. The germline V gene has CDR1 SGHRS and CDR2 YFSETQ. V lost 3 bases and J lost 4, with 13 bases in between. The CDR3 sequence is CASSYLGQSTGELFF. The CDR3 coding sequence is TGCGCCAGCAGCTATCTTGGCCAGAGCACCGGGGAGCTGTTTTTT.